This TCR beta chain is drawn from a study of a mutant IDH1 vaccine in newly diagnosed glioma. The study, taken as a whole, reports: Immune responses induced by vaccination arose in 93.3% of the patients.

This CDR3 contains 11 residues. V was shortened by 5 bases and J by 6 bases, with 6 bases between the two germline ends. Germline V CDR1 and CDR2: SGHTA, FQGNSA. Concerning this clone itself: Antigen specificity is unknown.

Here immunoSEQ multiplex PCR was the method, and the copy in TCRdb shows in-frame clones only, minus some. The sample shows roughly 39,000 clones, 70% to 90% of them seen only once. The time point: week 5, during vaccination. Alongside topical imiquimod, each dose of vaccine comprised 300 ug of mutant IDH1 20-mer peptide. The study enrolled donors with new WHO grade 3 or 4 IDH1-mutant, ATRX-lost astrocytomas. This sequence joins TRBV7-2 and TRBJ2-3, with D unresolved. This receptor was obtained from a man aged 35-49 years with glioma. Here the sequenced sample was PBMCs, taken from a glioma patient whose treatment included an IDH1 peptide vaccine. CDR3 loop: CASSQRDTQYF. CDR3 bases: TGTGCCAGCAGCCAAAGGGATACGCAGTATTTT. Together with reference TRBV7-2 and TRBJ2-3, the CDR3 gives the full variable domain: GAGVSQSPSNKVTEKGKDVELRCDPISGHTALYWYRQSLGQGLEFLIYFQGNSAPDKSGLPSDRFSAERTGGSVSTLTIQRTQQEDSAVYLCASSQRDTQYFGPGTRLTVL.